A single sample gave rise to the 3 T cell receptor beta chains below, sequenced in a study of blood T cell repertoires in COVID-19. The table came from immunoSEQ multiplex PCR; TCRdb's copy has only in-frame clones and leaves some out. In the table there are 200,000 to 300,000 clones, more than 85% of which are singletons. Sequenced input: peripheral blood. Every receptor here comes from a person aged 18 to 30 with COVID-19, enrolled during active disease.

The chain joins TRBV3-1 (or the pseudogene TRBV3-2) to TRBJ1-6, with 8 positions matching TRBD1. Looked up from germline, CDR1 is LGHDT and CDR2 is YNNKEL (reference sequence). Trimming at V came to 5 bases and at J to 9 bases, leaving 6 bases not matched to a gene. The CDR3 has 14 residues. The CDR3 nucleotides read TGTGCCAGCAGCTCGGGGCAGGGGGCTTCACCCCTCCACTTT. Encoded protein: CASSSGQGASPLHF.

The V call is TRBV12-3 or TRBV12-4, the J call TRBJ1-2; no firm D call. The CDR3 sequence is 12 residues long. V shed 3 bases and J shed 4 bases, with 6 bases lying between them. The CDR3 loop reads CASSFPGYGYTF. CDR3 bases: TGTGCCAGCAGTTTCCCAGGCTATGGCTACACCTTC.

This sequence joins TRBV19 and TRBJ2-2; possible D gene TRBD1, 7 bases. V gave up 2 bases and J gave up 5 bases, with 15 bases separating them. This CDR3 has 16 residues. CDR1 and CDR2 from the germline V gene are LNHDA and SQIVND (reference sequence). The CDR3 region has the DNA TGTGCCAGTAGTATAATCCAGGGGGGAAGGACCGGGGAGCTGTTTTTT. Translating it yields CASSIIQGGRTGELFF.